This TCR beta chain derives from a study of CD8 T cells in ankylosing spondylitis. General study findings and limits: Certain motif variants had earlier appeared in reactive arthritis synovial fluid and blood. It appeared that ankylosing spondylitis blood was characterized by a TCR beta motif of under ten highly homologous variants. Reportedly, matched ankylosing spondylitis synovial fluid was significantly enriched for disease-linked clones.

CDR1 SGHTA and CDR2 FQGTGA come from the germline V gene. The CDR3 is 19 residues long. Trimming cost V 0 bases and J 0 bases, with 20 bases left between them. Note on this clonotype: Its matching antigen is unknown.

With molecular barcodes, quantitative 5'-RACE was used to make the TCR beta libraries. TCRdb re-called the 5' RACE reads with MiXCR, one entry per CDR3 protein. Here the sample spans 250,000 or so distinct CDR3 sequences, roughly a quarter being singletons. Specimen: blood, either unsorted or a sorted T cell fraction (not recorded which). The TCR sequence derives from a male donor with ankylosing spondylitis or in good health (not recorded which). The chain couples TRBV7-3 to TRBJ1-2; D call uncertain. The CDR3 DNA is TGTGCCAGCAGCTTAACTATAATCACCTCGGGGATAACTAACTATGGCTACACCTTC. It yields the protein CASSLTIITSGITNYGYTF.